This TCR beta chain was sequenced during a study of T cells in tumors after PD-1 blockade. V was trimmed by 0 bases and J by 5 bases, leaving 8 bases between them. Germline CDR1 MNHEY, CDR2 SVGEGT. The CDR3 is made up of 14 amino acids. Method: immunoSEQ multiplex PCR; TCRdb's copy keeps in-frame clones and lacks some. This table has around 50,000 clones, 65% to 80% appearing once. This clonotype originated in a human donor with advanced basal cell or squamous cell carcinoma (not recorded which). The specimen was PBMCs, collected before anti-PD-1 therapy. This chain links TRBV6-2 or TRBV6-3 with TRBJ2-1; the D is unclear. The CDR3 loop reads CASSYSLGNNEQFF. The CDR3 DNA is TGTGCCAGCAGTTACTCCCTAGGTAACAATGAGCAGTTCTTC.